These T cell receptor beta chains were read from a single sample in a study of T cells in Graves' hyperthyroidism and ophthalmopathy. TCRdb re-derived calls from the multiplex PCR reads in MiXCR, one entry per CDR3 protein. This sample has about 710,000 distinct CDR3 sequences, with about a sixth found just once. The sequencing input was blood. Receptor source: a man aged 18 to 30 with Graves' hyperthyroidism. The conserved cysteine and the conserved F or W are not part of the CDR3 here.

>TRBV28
ASSLPGEGSYNEQF
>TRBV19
ASSIGREGQPQH
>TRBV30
AWRGSSNQPQH
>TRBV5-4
ASRQKTGNYGYT
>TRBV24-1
ATSESTNTGELF
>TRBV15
ATSRDRHAYTQY
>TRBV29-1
SVKERANTGELF
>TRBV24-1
ATSAPGLAGGGEQF
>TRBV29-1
SVRARGNIQY
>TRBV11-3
ASSSGTQGTDTQY
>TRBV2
ASSGQGMTEAF
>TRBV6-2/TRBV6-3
ASSYLGLGTEQF